Listed below are T cell receptor beta chains from one sample, sequenced in a study of blood T cell repertoires in COVID-19. Generated by immunoSEQ multiplex PCR, the TCRdb table keeps only in-frame clones and is missing some. This sample has under 150,000 clones, with around 82% found just once. Material for sequencing was PBMCs or T cells enriched from blood (not recorded which). These TCRs come from a man in his forties with acute COVID-19. CDR3s include the opening cysteine and the closing phenylalanine or tryptophan. D genes are given only for firm matches. Where a row states a size, it is once, few, many or the class of an expanded clone; other rows omit it.

d_call: -; v_call: TRBV28; clone_size: -; j_call: TRBJ1-1; cdr3_nt: TGTGCCAGCAGTTTGGGAGCCAACACTGAAGCTTTCTTT; cdr3_aa: CASSLGANTEAFF
d_call: TRBD1; v_call: TRBV19; clone_size: -; j_call: TRBJ2-2; cdr3_nt: TGTGCCAGTAGTATCGTAGGGGGCGACACCGGGGAGCTGTTTTTT; cdr3_aa: CASSIVGGDTGELFF
d_call: TRBD1; v_call: TRBV27; clone_size: -; j_call: TRBJ1-5; cdr3_nt: TGTGCCAGCAGTCCGACAGGGCTGAGTCAGCCCCAGCATTTT; cdr3_aa: CASSPTGLSQPQHF
d_call: TRBD2; v_call: TRBV27; clone_size: -; j_call: TRBJ2-2; cdr3_nt: TGTGCCAGCACCTCTCGGCTAGCGGGGGGGACCGGGGAGCTGTTTTTT; cdr3_aa: CASTSRLAGGTGELFF
d_call: -; v_call: TRBV6-2/TRBV6-3; clone_size: -; j_call: TRBJ2-7; cdr3_nt: TGTGCCAGCAGTTACTCGATCGCAGAGGCTGTACGGGCCTACGAGCAGTACTTC; cdr3_aa: CASSYSIAEAVRAYEQYF
d_call: TRBD1; v_call: TRBV10-1; clone_size: -; j_call: TRBJ2-1; cdr3_nt: TGCGCCAGCAGTGAGTACGAGGGGGCCACCTACAATGAGCAGTTCTTC; cdr3_aa: CASSEYEGATYNEQFF
d_call: TRBD1; v_call: TRBV28; clone_size: -; j_call: TRBJ1-4; cdr3_nt: TGTGCCAGCAGTTACCCACGACAGGGTGGGGAAAAACTGTTTTTT; cdr3_aa: CASSYPRQGGEKLFF
d_call: -; v_call: TRBV19; clone_size: -; j_call: TRBJ1-1; cdr3_nt: TGTGCCAGTAGTGTGCAGGGAGGGACTGAAGCTTTCTTT; cdr3_aa: CASSVQGGTEAFF
d_call: -; v_call: TRBV7-9; clone_size: -; j_call: TRBJ2-7; cdr3_nt: TGTGCCAGCAGCTTAGTGCAGGGAAAAGGCGAGCAGTACTTC; cdr3_aa: CASSLVQGKGEQYF
d_call: TRBD1; v_call: TRBV18; clone_size: -; j_call: TRBJ1-1; cdr3_nt: TGTGCCAGCTCACCAGCAGGGGGATACACTGAAGCTTTCTTT; cdr3_aa: CASSPAGGYTEAFF
d_call: -; v_call: TRBV4-3; clone_size: few; j_call: TRBJ1-3; cdr3_nt: TGCGCCAGCAGCCGAGCGGGACCCGGAAACACCATATATTTT; cdr3_aa: CASSRAGPGNTIYF
d_call: -; v_call: TRBV28; clone_size: -; j_call: TRBJ1-3; cdr3_nt: TGTGCCAGCAGCCATGACGGGGGGCGCGAAAACACCATATATTTT; cdr3_aa: CASSHDGGRENTIYF
d_call: TRBD1; v_call: TRBV5-8; clone_size: -; j_call: TRBJ2-4; cdr3_nt: TGTGCCAGCAGCTTAGAACAGGGGCGTCTAGCCAAAAACATTCAGTACTTC; cdr3_aa: CASSLEQGRLAKNIQYF
d_call: -; v_call: TRBV27; clone_size: -; j_call: TRBJ1-2; cdr3_nt: TGTGCCAGCAGTCCGCTCAACTTAGGCTACACCTTC; cdr3_aa: CASSPLNLGYTF
d_call: -; v_call: TRBV28; clone_size: -; j_call: TRBJ2-2; cdr3_nt: TGTGCCAGCAGTTTTGCCCACTTTAACACCGGGGAGCTGTTTTTT; cdr3_aa: CASSFAHFNTGELFF
d_call: TRBD2; v_call: TRBV7-2; clone_size: -; j_call: TRBJ2-7; cdr3_nt: TGTGCCAGCAGCTTAAGGTCTAGCGGGAGGTACGAGCAGTACTTC; cdr3_aa: CASSLRSSGRYEQYF
d_call: TRBD2; v_call: TRBV3-1/TRBV3-2; clone_size: -; j_call: TRBJ2-2; cdr3_nt: TGTGCCAGCAGCCCGGCGGGAGTCAGGGACACCGGGGAGCTGTTTTTT; cdr3_aa: CASSPAGVRDTGELFF
d_call: -; v_call: TRBV9; clone_size: -; j_call: TRBJ2-7; cdr3_nt: TGTGCCAGCAGCGTAAAAGGGGACAAGCTGGGGGTTCACGAGCAGTACTTC; cdr3_aa: CASSVKGDKLGVHEQYF
d_call: TRBD1; v_call: TRBV19; clone_size: -; j_call: TRBJ1-6; cdr3_nt: TGTGCCAGTAGTATCGGGACAGGGGGAAATTCACCCCTCCACTTT; cdr3_aa: CASSIGTGGNSPLHF
d_call: TRBD1; v_call: TRBV10-1; clone_size: -; j_call: TRBJ2-3; cdr3_nt: TGCGCCAGCAGTGGTGCAGGGGGTCGCACAGATACGCAGTATTTT; cdr3_aa: CASSGAGGRTDTQYF
d_call: -; v_call: TRBV6-2/TRBV6-3; clone_size: few; j_call: TRBJ1-1; cdr3_nt: TGTGCCAGCAGACCTTACCACGTAGGACAGCCCATGAACACTGAAGCTTTCTTT; cdr3_aa: CASRPYHVGQPMNTEAFF
d_call: -; v_call: TRBV7-2; clone_size: few; j_call: TRBJ1-2; cdr3_nt: TGTGCCAGCAGCTTACCAGGGGAAGGCTACACCTTC; cdr3_aa: CASSLPGEGYTF
d_call: -; v_call: TRBV29-1; clone_size: -; j_call: TRBJ2-7; cdr3_nt: TGCAGCGTTGGACAGACCTACGAGCAGTACTTC; cdr3_aa: CSVGQTYEQYF
d_call: TRBD1; v_call: TRBV7-9; clone_size: -; j_call: TRBJ1-1; cdr3_nt: TGTGCCAGCAGCTTATGGACAGGGGTTGGGAACACTGAAGCTTTCTTT; cdr3_aa: CASSLWTGVGNTEAFF
d_call: TRBD2; v_call: TRBV9; clone_size: -; j_call: TRBJ2-4; cdr3_nt: TGTGCCAGCAGCGTAGGTTCTAGCGGGGGTTGGGGCAAAAACATTCAGTACTTC; cdr3_aa: CASSVGSSGGWGKNIQYF
d_call: -; v_call: TRBV9; clone_size: once; j_call: TRBJ2-3; cdr3_nt: TGTGCCAGCAGCGTAGGACCCCTCAGGAACCGGGACCTAGGGAGGAGCACAGATACGCAGTATTTT; cdr3_aa: CASSVGPLRNRDLGRSTDTQYF
d_call: TRBD1; v_call: TRBV30; clone_size: -; j_call: TRBJ1-1; cdr3_nt: TGTGCCTGGAGTCGACAGGGGTGGACCACTGAAGCTTTCTTT; cdr3_aa: CAWSRQGWTTEAFF
d_call: -; v_call: TRBV29-1; clone_size: -; j_call: TRBJ2-2; cdr3_nt: TGCAGCGTTGAAAGTCAGGGTTGTACCGGGGAGCTGTTTTTT; cdr3_aa: CSVESQGCTGELFF
d_call: -; v_call: TRBV28; clone_size: -; j_call: TRBJ1-5; cdr3_nt: TGTGCCAGCAGTTTGTGGCAGGAGGGGCAGCCCCAGCATTTT; cdr3_aa: CASSLWQEGQPQHF